The clone carrying this TCR beta chain has a handful of counts. Its specificity is unknown. This entry comes from a study of CD8 T cells in ankylosing spondylitis. Study-level points and caveats: One TCR beta motif, made up of roughly 8 highly homologous variants, appeared characteristic of ankylosing spondylitis blood. The study looked at matched synovial fluid samples from ankylosing spondylitis patients. Disease-linked clones were reported to be significantly enriched there.

As the method for making TCR beta libraries, quantitative 5'-RACE with molecular barcodes was used. TCRdb called the 5' RACE reads again in MiXCR, with one record for every CDR3 protein. There are approximately 39,000 distinct CDR3 sequences in the sample; approximately 10% occur only once, and 20% lies in the top ten. The CDR3 has 14 amino acids. V lost 2 bases to trimming and J lost 2 bases, with 7 bases between them. Germline V gene lookup returns CDR1 SGDLS and CDR2 YYNGEE. Sequencing used synovial fluid, either unsorted or a sorted T cell fraction (not recorded which). The rearrangement links TRBV9 to TRBJ2-2; D uncertain. This TCR was sampled from a male donor with ankylosing spondylitis. Here the CDR3 DNA reads TGTGCCAGCAGCGTGGGTATTAACACCGGGGAGCTGTTTTTT. Translating gives CASSVGINTGELFF.